The 14 T cell receptor beta chains below were found in one sample sequenced in a study of T cells after posttransplantation cyclophosphamide. Sequencing used immunoSEQ multiplex PCR; TCRdb keeps in-frame clones, though not all of them. The profile shows approximately 15,000 clones, 65% to 85% of them singletons. Sampled 1 year posttransplant, controls received myeloablative marrow transplants, methotrexate and a calcineurin inhibitor. Sequencing used PBMCs, obtained 410 to 450 days after allogeneic stem cell transplant with calcineurin inhibitor and methotrexate. The receptors shown here come from a young adult male patient who received an allogeneic stem cell transplant from an unrelated donor, was CMV-positive, and had acute and chronic GVHD. A subset of T cells may come from the graft donor.

This chain uses TRBV9 with TRBJ2-3, with 8 bases that match TRBD2. This CDR3 has 16 amino acids. J lost 6 bases, V lost 6 bases, and 15 bases had no gene match. CDR1 and CDR2 from the germline V gene are SGDLS and YYNGEE. CDR3 DNA sequence: TGTGCCAGCACCGCCCGGGGGGCTAGCGGGTCGGATACGCAGTATTTT. Its translation: CASTARGASGSDTQYF.

This rearrangement joins TRBV4-2 to TRBJ1-1; 9 nucleotides align to TRBD1. Trimming took 5 bases from V and 1 from J; bases not matched to a gene: 8. Germline V lookup: CDR1 LGHNA, CDR2 YNFKEQ. The CDR3 spans 16 residues. The CDR3 loop reads CASSLDRGWENTEAFF. The DNA of the CDR3 is TGTGCCAGCAGCTTGGACAGGGGCTGGGAGAACACTGAAGCTTTCTTT.

This clone appeared once. V gene TRBV4-1 combines with J gene TRBJ2-3; 7 bases line up with TRBD2. This CDR3 is built from 17 residues. J was trimmed by 4 bases and V by 1 base; bases with no gene match: 11. Per germline, CDR1 MGHRA and CDR2 YSYEKL. As DNA, the CDR3 is TGCGCCAGCAGCCAAGTTGGGCGGGAGATTGGTCCAGATACGCAGTATTTT. As protein: CASSQVGREIGPDTQYF.

A remark on this clone: A read error is possible here, since a much larger clone lies one base away. V gene TRBV4-2 combines with J gene TRBJ1-5, with a possible D match to TRBD1 (6 bases). CDR1 LGHNA and CDR2 YNFKEQ come from the germline V gene. The CDR3 covers 16 residues. The V end was cut by 4 bases, the J end by 6 bases, with 19 bases between. The DNA of the CDR3 is TGTGCCAGCAGCCTGACTCCCGGGGTACAGGGTCAGCCCCAGCATTTT. Encoded protein: CASSLTPGVQGQPQHF.

This clone has just one count. The chain is built from TRBV4-3 and TRBJ2-2; 14 nucleotides match TRBD2. Germline CDR1 LGHNA, CDR2 YSLEER. This CDR3 is built from 16 residues. J gave up 7 bases and V 6 bases, and 7 bases lay outside the gene matches. In nucleotides, the CDR3 is TGCGCCAGCAGTCTGGGACTAGCGGGAGAACTCGGGGAGCTGTTTTTT. As protein: CASSLGLAGELGELFF.

This clone was observed once. One end of the junction is discordant with germline, which a read error may explain. The sample has other DNA sequences that encode this CDR3 too. The chain couples TRBV7-6 to TRBJ1-2, with TRBD1 matching 7 bases. This CDR3 is built from 13 residues. Per germline, CDR1 SGHVS and CDR2 FNYEAQ. As DNA, the CDR3 is TGTGCCAGCAGGCAGGGGGAAGGCTATGGCTATACCTTC. As protein: CASRQGEGYGYTF.

The rearrangement links TRBV7-9 to TRBJ1-4; D is undetermined. Per germline, CDR1 SEHNR and CDR2 FQNEAQ (reference sequence). This CDR3 is built from 15 residues. V shed 6 bases and J shed 0 bases, with 11 bases lying between them. The CDR3 coding sequence is TGTGCCAGCAGGGGTGTGGGCGCAACTAATGAAAAACTGTTTTTT. It translates to CASRGVGATNEKLFF. Based on the CDR3 plus reference TRBV7-9 and TRBJ1-4, the full variable domain is DTGVSQNPRHKITKRGQNVTFRCDPISEHNRLYWYRQTLGQGPEFLTYFQNEAQLEKSRLLSDRFSAERPKGSFSTLEIQRTEQGDSAMYLCASRGVGATNEKLFFGSGTQLSVL.

The chain has TRBV7-9 and TRBJ2-1; the match to TRBD2 covers 11 bases. J gave up 7 bases and V 5 bases, and 4 bases lay outside the gene matches. The CDR3 loop spans 14 amino acids. Germline CDR1 SEHNR, CDR2 FQNEAQ (reference sequence). Here the CDR3 DNA reads TGTGCCAGCAGCCAGACTAGCGGGATTAATGAGCAGTTCTTC. Protein product: CASSQTSGINEQFF.

CDR3 nucleotides: TGTGCCAGCAGGAATACAGGGAACACCGGGGAGCTGTTTTTT. Its translation: CASRNTGNTGELFF. This rearrangement joins TRBV5-6 to TRBJ2-2; TRBD1 is a possible D gene (5 bases). The CDR3 length is 14 residues. The V end was cut by 5 bases, the J end by 1 base, with 9 bases between. Germline V gene sequence: CDR1 SGHDT, CDR2 YYEEEE.

This clone was seen only once. The chain employs TRBV2 and TRBJ2-1; maybe TRBD1 (6 bases). The CDR3 contains 15 residues. CDR1 is SNHLY, CDR2 FYNNEI, per germline. The V and J ends lost 1 base and 7 bases respectively, with 14 bases between them. CDR3 region: CASSEGRGPMNEQFF. Written as DNA, the CDR3 is TGTGCCAGCAGTGAAGGCAGGGGTCCTATGAATGAGCAGTTCTTC.

CDR3 region: CASSLPGGFATNEKLFF. The CDR3 nucleotides read TGCGCCAGCAGCCTGCCGGGAGGGTTTGCAACTAATGAAAAACTGTTTTTT. The V gene is TRBV4-3, the J gene TRBJ1-4; D remains unclear. This CDR3 has 17 amino acids. The germline gives CDR1 LGHNA, CDR2 YSLEER. Trimming removed 4 bases from V and 0 bases from J, with 15 bases in between.

The chain employs TRBV9 and TRBJ2-7; unclear D gene. V shed 4 bases and J shed 5 bases, with 10 bases lying between them. The germline V gene has CDR1 SGDLS and CDR2 YYNGEE. The CDR3 has 12 amino acids. The CDR3 DNA follows: TGTGCCAGCAGCCTTGACACGGACGAGCAGTACTTC. Translation: CASSLDTDEQYF.

This chain uses TRBV4-1 with TRBJ2-7, with TRBD1 identical over 7 bases. The V gene end was trimmed by 3 bases and the J gene end by 2 bases; junction bases not matched to a gene: 10. Per germline, CDR1 MGHRA and CDR2 YSYEKL. The CDR3 has 16 residues. CDR3 nucleotide sequence: TGCGCCAGCAGCCACGCGGACAGGATGCCCACCTACGAGCAGTACTTC. It is translated as CASSHADRMPTYEQYF.

The V gene is TRBV9, the J gene TRBJ2-1, with 7 bases matching TRBD2. CDR3 length: 18 amino acids. Germline lookup yields CDR1 SGDLS and CDR2 YYNGEE. V trimming: 4 bases; J trimming: 6 bases; junction bases outside the gene matches: 19. The CDR3 loop is CASSSGWGEGPHSNEQFF. The CDR3 region has the DNA TGTGCCAGCAGCTCCGGTTGGGGGGAGGGCCCCCATAGCAATGAGCAGTTCTTC.